These T cell receptor beta chains were read from a single sample in a study of tumor-infiltrating lymphocytes in primary liver carcinoma. TCRdb recomputed calls from the multiplex PCR reads with MiXCR, one row per CDR3 protein. The data hold about 100,000 distinct CDR3 sequences, with under 70% observed a single time. Specimen: liver tumor tissue from sampling region 2. These receptors came from a woman aged 55 to 70 with primary liver carcinoma and hepatitis B virus infection. Both conserved end residues are part of each CDR3. Fields, in order: D gene, clone size, V gene, J gene, CDR3 DNA, CDR3 protein. A D gene is named only where the DNA matches it firmly. Part of the rows lack a size; the others show once, few, many or a class for expanded clones.

>TRBD2|NA|TRBV4-2|TRBJ2-5
TGTGCTAGCAGCCTTGGGACTAGTTCCGAAGAGACCAAGTACTTC
CASSLGTSSEETKYF
>NA|NA|TRBV28|TRBJ2-5
TGTGCCAGCATCTCGGCAGGGAGTCGTCCTGAGACCCAGTACTTC
CASISAGSRPETQYF
>NA|NA|TRBV11-2|TRBJ2-1
TGTACCAGCAGCTTAGAAGTGGCCTACAATGAGCGGTTCTTT
CTSSLEVAYNERFF
>TRBD2|NA|TRBV11-1|TRBJ2-7
TGTGCTAGCAGCTGGGGCGGGAGGAGGACCTACAAGCAGTACTTC
CASSWGGRRTYKQYF
>TRBD2|NA|TRBV11-2|TRBJ2-1
TGTGTCTGCAGCTGGACTAGCGGAGCAGAGCAGTTCTTC
CVCSWTSGAEQFF
>TRBD1|NA|TRBV29-1|TRBJ2-4
TGCAGCGTTTGGACAGGGACACATGGAAACATTCAGTACTTC
CSVWTGTHGNIQYF
>TRBD2|NA|TRBV28|TRBJ2-3
TGTGCCATCACGACTAGCGGGAGAGCAGATACGCGGTATTTT
CAITTSGRADTRYF
>TRBD1|NA|TRBV11-1|TRBJ2-7
TGTGCCAGCTACCTACAGGGGCCGTCCTACGAGCAGTACTTC
CASYLQGPSYEQYF
>NA|NA|TRBV11-2|TRBJ2-2
TGTGCCAGTAGCTGGGTGGGGTCCTTCATCGGGGAGCCGTTTTTT
CASSWVGSFIGEPFF
>NA|NA|TRBV6-5|TRBJ2-1
TGTGTCAGCGGGGACAGGACGAATGAGCAGTTCTTC
CVSGDRTNEQFF
>NA|NA|TRBV29-1|TRBJ1-2
TGCAGTGTTGGGCGTACAGGAGGTGGCTACACCTTC
CSVGRTGGGYTF
>NA|many|TRBV29-1|TRBJ1-4
TGCAGCGTTGAAGGGACTTACCGTAATGAAAAACTGTTTTTT
CSVEGTYRNEKLFF
>NA|once|TRBV5-1|TRBJ1-3
TGCGCCAGCAGCTTGACCCTATACACCACAGGAAACACCATATATTTT
CASSLTLYTTGNTIYF
>TRBD2|NA|TRBV29-1|TRBJ2-7
TGCAGCGCTTGGACTAGCGTGAACTCCTACGAGCAGTACTTC
CSAWTSVNSYEQYF
>NA|many|TRBV28|TRBJ1-1
TGTGCCAGCAGTTATGTCGGGGGCCGGGGTGAAGCTTTCTTT
CASSYVGGRGEAFF
>NA|medium-sized|TRBV12-3/TRBV12-4|TRBJ1-2
TGTGCCAGCACTACTGACAGGAACTATGGCTACACCTTC
CASTTDRNYGYTF
>NA|few|TRBV18|TRBJ1-4
TGTGCCAGCTCACCACCTTCCGGCAGTAGGGAAAAACTGTTTTTT
CASSPPSGSREKLFF
>NA|NA|TRBV2|TRBJ2-3
TGTGCCAGCTGGGCAGACTGGGCAGATACGCAGTATTTT
CASWADWADTQYF
>TRBD2|many|TRBV29-1|TRBJ2-3
TGCAGCGTTCCCGCGGGTGGACTAGCGGGGTACACAGATACGCAGTATTTT
CSVPAGGLAGYTDTQYF
>NA|NA|TRBV29-1|TRBJ2-3
TGCAACGTTGAAGCGTTGGGCAGGATGGGGGTTAACACAGATACGCAGTATTTT
CNVEALGRMGVNTDTQYF
>NA|NA|TRBV19|TRBJ1-5
TGTGCCAGTAGTATAGTTGGCAGCTACAATCAGCCCCAGCATTTT
CASSIVGSYNQPQHF
>NA|NA|TRBV11-1|TRBJ2-4
TGTGCCAGGAGCTTAACCGCGGATCAAAAAAACATTCAGTACTTC
CARSLTADQKNIQYF
>NA|once|TRBV6-6|TRBJ2-7
TGCGCCAGCAGTTCAGTCTCCTACAAGCAGTACTTC
CASSSVSYKQYF
>NA|NA|TRBV29-1|TRBJ2-7
TGCAGCTTTTCAGTGGGCGAAGCGTACGGGCAGTACTTC
CSFSVGEAYGQYF
>NA|NA|TRBV6-5|TRBJ1-1
TGTGCCAGCATCCCGACACCTATATCGAACACTGAAGCCTTCTTT
CASIPTPISNTEAFF
>TRBD1|NA|TRBV7-8|TRBJ2-1
TGTGTCAGCAGCTTAGGGGACAGAGTTACGGTATATGAGCAGTTCTTC
CVSSLGDRVTVYEQFF